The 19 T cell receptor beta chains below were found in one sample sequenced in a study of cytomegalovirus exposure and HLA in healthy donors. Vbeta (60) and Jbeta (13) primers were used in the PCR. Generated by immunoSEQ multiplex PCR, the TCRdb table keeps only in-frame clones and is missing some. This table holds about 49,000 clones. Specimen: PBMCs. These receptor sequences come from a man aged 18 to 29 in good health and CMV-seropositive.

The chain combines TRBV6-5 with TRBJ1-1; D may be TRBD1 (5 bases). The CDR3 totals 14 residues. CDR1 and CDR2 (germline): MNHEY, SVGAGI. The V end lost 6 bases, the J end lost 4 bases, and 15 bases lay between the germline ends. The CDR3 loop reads CASRDIQVRTEAFF. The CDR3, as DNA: TGTGCCAGCAGGGACATACAGGTCCGCACTGAAGCTTTCTTT.

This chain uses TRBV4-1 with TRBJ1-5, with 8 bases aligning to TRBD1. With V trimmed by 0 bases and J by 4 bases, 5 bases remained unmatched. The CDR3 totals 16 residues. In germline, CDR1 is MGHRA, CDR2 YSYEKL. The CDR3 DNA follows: TGCGCCAGCAGCCAAGAGTCAACAGGGGGTAATCAGCCCCAGCATTTT. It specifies CASSQESTGGNQPQHF.

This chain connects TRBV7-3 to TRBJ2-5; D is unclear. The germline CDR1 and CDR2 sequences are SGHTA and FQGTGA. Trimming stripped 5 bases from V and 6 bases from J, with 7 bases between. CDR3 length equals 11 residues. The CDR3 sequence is CASSNGQTQYF. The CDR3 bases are TGTGCCAGCAGCAATGGGCAGACCCAGTACTTC.

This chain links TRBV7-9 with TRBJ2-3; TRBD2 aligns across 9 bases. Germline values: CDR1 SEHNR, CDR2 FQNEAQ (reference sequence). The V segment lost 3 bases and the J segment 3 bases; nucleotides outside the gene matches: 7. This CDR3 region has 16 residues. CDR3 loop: CASSFTPTSGTDTQYF. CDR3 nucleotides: TGTGCCAGCAGCTTTACCCCGACTAGCGGTACAGATACGCAGTATTTT.

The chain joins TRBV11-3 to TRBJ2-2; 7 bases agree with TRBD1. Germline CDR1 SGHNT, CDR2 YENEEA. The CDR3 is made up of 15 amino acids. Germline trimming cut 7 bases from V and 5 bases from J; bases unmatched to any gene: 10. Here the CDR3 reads CASTRTGSGTGELFF. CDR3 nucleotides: TGTGCCAGCACCCGGACAGGTTCGGGAACCGGGGAGCTGTTTTTT.

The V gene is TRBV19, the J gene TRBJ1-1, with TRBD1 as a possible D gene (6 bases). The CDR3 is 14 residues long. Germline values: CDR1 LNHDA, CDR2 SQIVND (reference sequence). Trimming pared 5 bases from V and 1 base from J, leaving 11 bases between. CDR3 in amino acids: CASSATRGNTEAFF. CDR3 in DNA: TGTGCCAGTAGTGCGACCAGGGGGAACACTGAAGCTTTCTTT.

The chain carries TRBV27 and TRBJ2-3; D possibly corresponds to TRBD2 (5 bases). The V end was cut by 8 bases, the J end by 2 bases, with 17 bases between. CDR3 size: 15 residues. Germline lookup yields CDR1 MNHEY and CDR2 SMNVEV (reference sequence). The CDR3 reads CASRGLADFTDTQYF. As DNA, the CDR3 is TGTGCCAGCCGTGGGCTAGCTGATTTCACAGATACGCAGTATTTT.

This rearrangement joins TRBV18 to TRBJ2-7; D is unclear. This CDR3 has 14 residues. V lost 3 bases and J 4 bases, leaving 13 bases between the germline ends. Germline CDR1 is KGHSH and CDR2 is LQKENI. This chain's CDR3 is CASSPSSGPYEQYF. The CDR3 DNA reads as TGTGCCAGCTCACCCTCCTCTGGGCCATACGAGCAGTACTTC. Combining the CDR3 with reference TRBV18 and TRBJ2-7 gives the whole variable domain NAGVMQNPRHLVRRRGQEARLRCSPMKGHSHVYWYRQLPEEGLKFMVYLQKENIIDESGMPKERFSAEFPKEGPSILRIQQVVRGDSAAYFCASSPSSGPYEQYFGPGTRLTVT.

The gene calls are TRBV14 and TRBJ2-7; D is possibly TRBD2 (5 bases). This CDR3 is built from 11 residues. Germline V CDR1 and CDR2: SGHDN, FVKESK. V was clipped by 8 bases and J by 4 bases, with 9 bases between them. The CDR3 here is CASAREYEQYF. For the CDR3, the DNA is TGTGCCAGCGCTAGGGAGTACGAGCAGTACTTC.

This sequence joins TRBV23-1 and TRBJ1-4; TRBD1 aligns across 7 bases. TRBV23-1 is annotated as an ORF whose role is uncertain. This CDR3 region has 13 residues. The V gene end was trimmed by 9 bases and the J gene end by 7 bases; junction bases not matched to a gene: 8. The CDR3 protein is CASNDRVSEKLFF. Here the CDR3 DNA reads TGCGCCAGTAACGACAGGGTATCTGAAAAACTGTTTTTT.

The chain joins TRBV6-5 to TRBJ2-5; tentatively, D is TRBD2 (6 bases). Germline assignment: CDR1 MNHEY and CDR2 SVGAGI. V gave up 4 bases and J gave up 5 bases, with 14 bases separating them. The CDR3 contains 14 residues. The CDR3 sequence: CASSSFGSGETQYF. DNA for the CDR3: TGTGCCAGCAGTTCATTCGGGAGTGGTGAGACCCAGTACTTC.

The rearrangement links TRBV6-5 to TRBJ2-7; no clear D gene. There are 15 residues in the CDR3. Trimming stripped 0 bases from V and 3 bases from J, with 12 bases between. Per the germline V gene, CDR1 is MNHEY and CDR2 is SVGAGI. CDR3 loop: CASSYSTPRVYEQYF. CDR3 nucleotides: TGTGCCAGCAGTTACTCGACCCCTCGGGTCTACGAGCAGTACTTC.

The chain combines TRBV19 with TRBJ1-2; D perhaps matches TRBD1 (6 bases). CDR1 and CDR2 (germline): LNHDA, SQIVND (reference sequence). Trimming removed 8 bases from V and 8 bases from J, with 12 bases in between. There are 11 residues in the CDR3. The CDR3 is CASGGAQGYTF. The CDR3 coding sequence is TGTGCCAGTGGGGGGGCGCAAGGCTACACCTTC.

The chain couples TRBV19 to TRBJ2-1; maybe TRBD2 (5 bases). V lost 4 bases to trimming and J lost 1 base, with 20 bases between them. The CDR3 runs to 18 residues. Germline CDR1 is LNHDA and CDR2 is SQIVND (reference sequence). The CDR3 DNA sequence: TGTGCCAGTAGTAGCCCTCCCGGCACTAGTCGGTCCTACAATGAGCAGTTCTTC. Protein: CASSSPPGTSRSYNEQFF.

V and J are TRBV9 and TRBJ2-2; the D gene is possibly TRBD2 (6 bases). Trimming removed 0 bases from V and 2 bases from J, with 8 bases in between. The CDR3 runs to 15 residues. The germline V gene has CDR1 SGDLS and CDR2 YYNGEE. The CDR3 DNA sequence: TGTGCCAGCAGCGTAGGGGGACTTAACACCGGGGAGCTGTTTTTT. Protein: CASSVGGLNTGELFF.

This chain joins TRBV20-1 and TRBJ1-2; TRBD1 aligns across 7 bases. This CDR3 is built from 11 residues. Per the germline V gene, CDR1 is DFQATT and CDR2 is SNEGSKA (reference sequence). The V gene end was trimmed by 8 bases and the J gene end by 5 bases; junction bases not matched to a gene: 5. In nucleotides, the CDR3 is TGCAGTTACACAGGGGAGTATGGCTACACCTTC. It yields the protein CSYTGEYGYTF.

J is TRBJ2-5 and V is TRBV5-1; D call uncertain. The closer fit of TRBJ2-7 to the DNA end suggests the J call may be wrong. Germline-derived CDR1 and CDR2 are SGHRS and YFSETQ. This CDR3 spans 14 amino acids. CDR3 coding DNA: TGCGCCAGCAGCTTGTCTGAACTTATATACGAGCAGTACTTC. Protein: CASSLSELIYEQYF.

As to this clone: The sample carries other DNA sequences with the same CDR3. This CDR3 is CASSLFGTSQETQYF. The CDR3 nucleotides are TGTGCCAGCAGCCTCTTCGGGACTAGCCAAGAGACCCAGTACTTC. The genes are TRBV11-3 and TRBJ2-5; 8 nucleotides match TRBD2. The J segment lost 1 base and the V segment lost 5 bases, leaving 6 bases of the junction unmatched. The CDR3 is made up of 15 amino acids. Germline CDR1 SGHNT, CDR2 YENEEA.

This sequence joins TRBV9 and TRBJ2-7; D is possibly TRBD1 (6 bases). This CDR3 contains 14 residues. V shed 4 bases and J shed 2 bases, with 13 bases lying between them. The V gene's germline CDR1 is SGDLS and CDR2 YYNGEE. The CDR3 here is CASSPAGTPYEQYF. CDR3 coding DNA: TGTGCCAGCAGCCCGGCCGGGACACCCTACGAGCAGTACTTC.